This is a list of T cell receptor beta chains from one sample in a study of T cells in Graves' hyperthyroidism and ophthalmopathy. TCRdb reanalysed the multiplex PCR reads using MiXCR and keeps one entry per CDR3 protein. Of roughly 500,000 distinct CDR3 sequences detected, around 50% appear once; the ten largest clones hold about 45%. Sequencing used peripheral blood or thyroid tissue (not recorded which). These receptors all come from an adult woman with Graves' disease, either hyperthyroidism or ophthalmopathy (not recorded which). Each CDR3 is given with its conserved first and last residue. The order of the fields is J gene, V gene, D gene, clone size, CDR3 DNA, CDR3 protein. D genes are given only for firm matches. Size values are once, few and many counts, or a class for expanded clones, and some rows have none.

TRBJ1-1 | TRBV10-3 | TRBD1 | . | TGTGCCATCAGTGAGTCGACAGGGCAGTACACTGAAGCTTTCTTT | CAISESTGQYTEAFF
TRBJ1-4 | TRBV19 | . | many | TGTGCCAGTCGGCCTCGGGAATATGAAAAACTGTTTTTT | CASRPREYEKLFF
TRBJ2-1 | TRBV14 | . | . | TGTGCCAGCAGCCAATATCGGGAGCAGTTCTTC | CASSQYREQFF
TRBJ1-1 | TRBV12-3/TRBV12-4 | . | . | TGTGCCAGCAGTCCCGGTGAAGCTTTCTTT | CASSPGEAFF
TRBJ1-1 | TRBV7-9 | TRBD1 | few | TGTGCCAGCAGCTATGTCCCGGGACAGGGGATGAACACTGAAGCTTTCTTT | CASSYVPGQGMNTEAFF
TRBJ2-2 | TRBV9 | TRBD2 | . | TGTGCCAGCAGCGCGACTAGCGGGAGCGCCGGGGAGCTGTTTTTT | CASSATSGSAGELFF
TRBJ2-5 | TRBV29-1 | . | many | TGCAGCTTCAGAACGGCGGGGGAGACCCAGTACTTC | CSFRTAGETQYF
TRBJ2-2 | TRBV29-1 | . | many | TGCAGCGTTGAAACGGATTTATCCGGGGAGCTGTTTTTT | CSVETDLSGELFF
TRBJ2-5 | TRBV19 | TRBD1 | . | TGTGCCAGTAGACCGGGACAGGGTTATCAGCCCCAGTACTTC | CASRPGQGYQPQYF
TRBJ2-2 | TRBV6-9 | . | . | TGTGCCAGCAGAAACAGGGCCCTGAACACCGGGGAGCTGTTTTTT | CASRNRALNTGELFF
TRBJ1-1 | TRBV7-9 | . | many | TGTGCCAGCAGCTCGACTCCTGGGACTGAAGCTTTCTTT | CASSSTPGTEAFF
TRBJ1-5 | TRBV19 | . | . | TGTGCCAGTAGTTGGGACCTCTACAATCAGCCCCAGCATTTT | CASSWDLYNQPQHF
TRBJ1-2 | TRBV3-1 | TRBD1 | many | TGTGCCAGCAGCCTAGGACAGGGTCGCTATGGCTACACCTTC | CASSLGQGRYGYTF
TRBJ1-1 | TRBV24-1 | TRBD1 | many | TGTGCCACTGAAAGACAGGGTTTGGCTTTCTTT | CATERQGLAFF
TRBJ1-1 | TRBV6-2/TRBV6-3 | . | . | TGTGCCAGCAGATACGACAGACTGAACACTGAAGCTTTCTTT | CASRYDRLNTEAFF
TRBJ2-5 | TRBV29-1 | . | . | TGCAGCGTTGACAGTTCGTCGCGGGAGACCCAGTACTTC | CSVDSSSRETQYF
TRBJ2-5 | TRBV15 | . | . | TGTGCCAGCAGACCCGACAGAGGGGAAGAGACCCAGTACTTC | CASRPDRGEETQYF
TRBJ1-3 | TRBV14 | . | . | TGTGCCAGCAGCCAAGTCCTCAGAGGCTACGAGGGAAACACCATATATTTT | CASSQVLRGYEGNTIYF
TRBJ1-1 | TRBV7-3 | . | many | TGTGCCAGCAGCCCGGAGGGGGGTAGGACTGAAGCTTTCTTT | CASSPEGGRTEAFF
TRBJ1-2 | TRBV7-2 | . | many | TGTGCCAGCAGCTTAGCGAGTAAGACAGGCAGCGGTTACACCTTC | CASSLASKTGSGYTF
TRBJ2-7 | TRBV7-9 | . | . | TGTGCCAGCAGCCAACAGAGCTACGAGCAGTACTTC | CASSQQSYEQYF
TRBJ2-1 | TRBV29-1 | . | many | TGCAGCGCCGGTGGGAGAAGGGAGCAGTTCTTC | CSAGGRREQFF
TRBJ1-5 | TRBV19 | . | . | TGTGCCAGTAGTATAGATACAACGGGTAGGGAACAGCATTTT | CASSIDTTGREQHF
TRBJ2-7 | TRBV7-2 | . | few | TGTGCCAGCAGCTTAGGTGGAGAGGAGTACTTC | CASSLGGEEYF
TRBJ1-5 | TRBV27 | . | . | TGTGCCAGCAGTCTCGCCCAAAATCAACCCCAGCATTTT | CASSLAQNQPQHF
TRBJ2-7 | TRBV20-1 | . | many | TGCAGTGCTAGAGATTACGTGGGCGCTACCTACGAGCAGTACTTC | CSARDYVGATYEQYF
TRBJ2-5 | TRBV7-9 | . | few | TGTGCCAGCAGCTTGGACGACCAAGAGACCCAGTACTTC | CASSLDDQETQYF
TRBJ2-5 | TRBV10-3 | TRBD2 | few | TGTGCCATCGGAGAGCTAGCGGGGAAACAAGAGACCCAGTACTTC | CAIGELAGKQETQYF
TRBJ1-4 | TRBV20-1 | . | many | TGCAGTGCTGAGGTGGGGGAAAAACTGTTTTTT | CSAEVGEKLFF
TRBJ1-1 | TRBV5-1 | . | . | TGCGCCAGCAGCTTGGGGGCAGGTGGCCTCACTGAAGCTTTCTTT | CASSLGAGGLTEAFF
TRBJ1-1 | TRBV13 | TRBD1 | . | TGTGCCAGCAGCTTCTCGACAGGGGGCGACGCTGAAGCTTTCTTT | CASSFSTGGDAEAFF
TRBJ2-3 | TRBV11-2 | . | . | TGTGCCAGCAGCGACGGGACCCCTGGGGATACGCAGTATTTT | CASSDGTPGDTQYF
TRBJ1-1 | TRBV14 | . | once | TGTGCCAGCAGCCAAGTCGAGGGGTTTCTGAACACTGAAGCTTTCTTT | CASSQVEGFLNTEAFF
TRBJ2-5 | TRBV29-1 | TRBD1 | many | TGCAGCGTTTCGGGCAGGGGGCGGATGGAGACCCAGTACTTC | CSVSGRGRMETQYF
TRBJ2-5 | TRBV5-4 | . | many | TGTGCCAGCAGCTTGTTGGTCGGCAAGAGAGAGACCCAGTACTTC | CASSLLVGKRETQYF
TRBJ2-7 | TRBV9 | . | . | TGTGCCAGCAGCGTAGAGGGGATTTCCTACGAGCAGTACTTC | CASSVEGISYEQYF
TRBJ1-2 | TRBV10-3 | TRBD1 | . | TGTGCCACCCTAAATGGGACAGGGAGCGGGCACTATGGCAACACCTTC | CATLNGTGSGHYGNTF
TRBJ2-7 | TRBV7-9 | . | once | TGCGCCAGCAGCCGAGGGAGAGCGAACGAGCAGTACTTC | CASSRGRANEQYF
TRBJ1-5 | TRBV25-1 | . | . | TGTGCCAGTAGTGGGAGAGAGTGGGGCAATCAGCCCCAGCATTTT | CASSGREWGNQPQHF
TRBJ2-7 | TRBV12-3/TRBV12-4 | TRBD2 | few | TGTGCCAGCAGCTTGTCCCCCGGCGGGAGCAGTGGGGAGCAGTACTTC | CASSLSPGGSSGEQYF
TRBJ2-5 | TRBV7-9 | TRBD2 | . | TGTGCCAGCAGCTTAATGACTAGCGGGGCCCAAGAGACCCAGTACTTC | CASSLMTSGAQETQYF
TRBJ2-7 | TRBV7-2 | TRBD1 | few | TGTGCCAGCAAGCATACAGGGGACCACTACGAGCAGTACTTC | CASKHTGDHYEQYF
TRBJ1-2 | TRBV11-2 | . | many | TGTGCCAGCAGCACCTCGCAGAGAGGGGCCTATGGCTACACCTTC | CASSTSQRGAYGYTF
TRBJ1-1 | TRBV20-1 | . | many | TGCAGTGCTAGGGCAGCTTTCATGAACACTGAAGCTTTCTTT | CSARAAFMNTEAFF
TRBJ1-1 | TRBV20-1 | . | . | TGCAGTGCTAGAGATCGCCCTCGGCCTACCCCGAGTACTGAAGCTTTCTTT | CSARDRPRPTPSTEAFF
TRBJ1-5 | TRBV10-3 | . | . | TGTGCCATCAGTGCCTTAGGGGGCAATCAGCCCCAGCATTTT | CAISALGGNQPQHF
TRBJ2-7 | TRBV10-3 | . | many | TGTGCCATCAGTGATGTTACTACCGAGCAGTACTTC | CAISDVTTEQYF
TRBJ1-5 | TRBV7-9 | . | . | TGTGCCAGCAGCCAGGCGGGGGAATGGGTTATGGAGCCCCAGCATTTT | CASSQAGEWVMEPQHF
TRBJ1-1 | TRBV10-3 | . | . | TGTGCCATCGGGGCAGGAAATACTGAAGCTTTCTTT | CAIGAGNTEAFF
TRBJ2-7 | TRBV7-2 | TRBD2 | many | TGTGCCAGTACTAGCGGCCAATTAGTTTACGAGCAGTACTTC | CASTSGQLVYEQYF
TRBJ1-2 | TRBV29-1 | . | . | TGCAGCGTTGATCCCACAGTCGATAACTATGGCTACACCTTC | CSVDPTVDNYGYTF
TRBJ2-3 | TRBV5-1 | . | . | TGCGCCAGCATCCCGGGACAACCATACACAGATACGCAGTATTTT | CASIPGQPYTDTQYF
TRBJ2-7 | TRBV2 | . | . | TGTGCCAGCAGTGAGAAATCAACCCGGTACGAGCAGTACTTC | CASSEKSTRYEQYF
TRBJ1-1 | TRBV7-2 | . | . | TGCGCCAGCAGCCAAGATCCGGGGGCGCAGGGGGCTTTCTTT | CASSQDPGAQGAFF
TRBJ2-5 | TRBV7-9 | TRBD1 | once | TGTGCCAGCAGTCCTCAGGACAGGGTTAGGGAGACCCAGTACTTC | CASSPQDRVRETQYF